This record looks at one T cell receptor beta chain sequence and its context. V was pared by 6 bases and J by 6 bases, with 16 bases between. The CDR3 has 14 residues. From germline, CDR1 is ENHRY and CDR2 SYGVKD. The data stem from a study of blood T cell repertoires in COVID-19. Study-level background: Researchers got acute and convalescent COVID-19 samples from the United States, Italy and Spain. The analysed material was cDNA or gDNA that came from T cells, B-cell-depleted T cells, or PBMCs.

In Seattle, patients joined the study during active infection and were tracked longitudinally. Authors' methods: Amplifying reference gene primers gave estimates of nucleated cell counts. TCRdb keeps only in-frame clones here, not all; method: immunoSEQ multiplex PCR. The V and J calls and the clone size are those of that table, but D and trimming were determined from the DNA. Of about 180,000 clones in the sample, around 85% were seen once. The specimen sequenced was peripheral blood. V is TRBV10-3 and J is TRBJ2-3; D is perhaps TRBD2 (5 bases). The receptor was derived from a person aged 65-85 years with COVID-19, enrolled during active disease. DNA of the CDR3: TGTGCCATCAGGCCGGATTCTGCGGGTGATACGCAGTATTTT. Encoded protein: CAIRPDSAGDTQYF.